The clone carrying this T cell receptor (beta chain) was seen a handful of times. Its antigen is unidentified. This sample is part of a study of T-cell reconstitution after alpha-beta-depleted transplantation in children. Study conclusions and caveats: Several hundred expanded graft clones reportedly gave rise to the alpha-beta T cells present about two months after transplant. Surviving recipient T cells and thymic progenitors accounted for the high day-60 TCRbeta diversity observed in some patients.

CDR3 length equals 16 residues. CDR1 is SGDLS and CDR2 is YYNGEE in the germline V gene. Trimming removed 3 bases from V and 3 bases from J, with 16 bases in between. A library of TCRbeta sequences, prepared with unique molecular identifiers, was generated. TCRdb re-derived calls from the PCR reads in MiXCR, one entry per CDR3 protein. The sample carries about 200,000 distinct CDR3 sequences, 6.6% recorded once. The chain combines TRBV9 with TRBJ2-1; D may be TRBD1 (6 bases). Sample: PBMCs, taken before TCRalphabeta/CD19-depleted stem cell transplant. This sequence originates from a boy younger than 10 with acute lymphoblastic leukemia, due to receive a stem cell transplant. CDR3: CASSDSQGKVYNEQFF. The DNA for the CDR3 is TGTGCCAGCAGCGATTCACAGGGAAAGGTCTACAATGAGCAGTTCTTC.